A single TCR beta chain is shown here with its context. Amplification started from genomic DNA. Amplification of the beta chain CDR3 used 30 forward and 13 reverse multiplex primers. TCRdb reanalysed the multiplex PCR reads using MiXCR and keeps one entry per CDR3 protein. The profile shows about 270,000 distinct CDR3 sequences, around 47% of them singletons. The V and J ends lost 0 bases and 0 bases respectively, with 6 bases between them. This CDR3 has 14 amino acids. In germline, CDR1 is MNHEY, CDR2 SVGAGI. This specimen belongs to a study of type 1 and type 2 diabetes patients. Sample: peripheral blood mononuclear cells (PBMCs). This receptor was identified in a young man with type 2 diabetes. The rearrangement joins TRBV6-5 to TRBJ2-7; D not certain. CDR3 DNA: TGTGCCAGCAGTTACTCTGAGAGCTCCTACGAGCAGTACTTC. Translated: CASSYSESSYEQYF.